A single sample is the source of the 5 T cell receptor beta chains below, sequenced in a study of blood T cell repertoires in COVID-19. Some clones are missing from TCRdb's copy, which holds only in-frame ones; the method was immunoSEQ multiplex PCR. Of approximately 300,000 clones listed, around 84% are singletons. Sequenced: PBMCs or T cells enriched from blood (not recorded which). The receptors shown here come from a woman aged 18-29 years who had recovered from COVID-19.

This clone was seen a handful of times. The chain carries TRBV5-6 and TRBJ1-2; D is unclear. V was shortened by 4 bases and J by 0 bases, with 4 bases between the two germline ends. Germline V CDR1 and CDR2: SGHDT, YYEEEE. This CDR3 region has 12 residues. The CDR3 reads CASSPSNYGYTF. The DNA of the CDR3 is TGTGCCAGCAGCCCCTCTAACTATGGCTACACCTTC.

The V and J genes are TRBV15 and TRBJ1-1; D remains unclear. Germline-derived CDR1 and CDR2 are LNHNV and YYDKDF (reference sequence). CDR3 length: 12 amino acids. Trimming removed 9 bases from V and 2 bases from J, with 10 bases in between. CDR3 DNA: TGTGCCACAAAAAAGACTAACACTGAAGCTTTCTTT. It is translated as CATKKTNTEAFF.

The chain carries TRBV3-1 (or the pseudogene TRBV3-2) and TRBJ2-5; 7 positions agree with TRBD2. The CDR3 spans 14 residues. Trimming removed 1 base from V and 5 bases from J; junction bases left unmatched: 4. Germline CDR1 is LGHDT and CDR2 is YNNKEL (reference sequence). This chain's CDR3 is CASSQGRDYETQYF. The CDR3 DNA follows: TGTGCCAGCAGCCAAGGGAGGGACTACGAGACCCAGTACTTC.

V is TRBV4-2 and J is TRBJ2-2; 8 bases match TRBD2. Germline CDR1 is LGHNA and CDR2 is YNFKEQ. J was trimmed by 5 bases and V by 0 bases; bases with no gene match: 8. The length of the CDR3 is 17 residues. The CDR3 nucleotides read TGTGCCAGCAGCCAAGATCTCCCAGCGGGAGATACCGGGGAGCTGTTTTTT. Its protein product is CASSQDLPAGDTGELFF.

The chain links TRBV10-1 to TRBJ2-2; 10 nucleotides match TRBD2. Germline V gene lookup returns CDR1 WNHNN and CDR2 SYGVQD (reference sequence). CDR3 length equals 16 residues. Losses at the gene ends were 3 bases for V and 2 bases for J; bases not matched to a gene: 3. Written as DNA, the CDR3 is TGCGCCAGCAGTGAAGCGGGAGGGCCAAACACCGGGGAGCTGTTTTTT. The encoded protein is CASSEAGGPNTGELFF.